These 29 T cell receptor beta chains were sequenced from one sample in a study of early T cells in non-severe SARS-CoV-2 infection. One entry per CDR3 protein results from TCRdb running MiXCR on the 5' RACE reads. The sample shows some 34,000 distinct CDR3 sequences, around 6.9% of them seen only once. Sequencing was performed on whole blood, taken at baseline. The receptors originated from an adult who was a healthcare worker with PCR-confirmed SARS-CoV-2 infection or an uninfected control (not recorded which).

Many counts were recorded for this clonotype. The chain recombines TRBV7-9 with TRBJ1-6; no clear D. The ends were cut back, 4 bases at V and 16 bases at J, with 17 bases in the middle. Germline V gives CDR1 SEHNR, CDR2 FQNEAQ (reference sequence). This CDR3 has 13 residues. This CDR3 is CASSSIGRGPLHF. CDR3 bases: TGTGCCAGCAGCTCAATCGGTCGAGGGCCTCTCCACTTT.

In its sample, this clonotype was seen a few times. The chain employs TRBV27 and TRBJ2-5, with 9 bases fitting TRBD1. Trimming took 3 bases from V and 5 from J; bases not matched to a gene: 4. The CDR3 spans 14 residues. From germline, CDR1 is MNHEY and CDR2 SMNVEV (reference sequence). The chain's CDR3 is CASSFDRGTETQYF. The CDR3, as DNA: TGTGCCAGCAGTTTCGACAGGGGGACGGAGACCCAGTACTTC.

This clonotype was recorded at least ten times. The chain joins TRBV3-1 to TRBJ2-6; the D gene could be TRBD1 or TRBD2 (5 bases each). Trimming left V 2 bases short and J 0 bases short, with 20 bases between. CDR3 length: 20 amino acids. Per the germline V gene, CDR1 is LGHDT and CDR2 is YNNKEL (reference sequence). The CDR3 DNA sequence: TGTGCCAGCAGCCAAACGACATTACTAGGGGCCAACTCTGGGGCCAACGTCCTGACTTTC. Translating it yields CASSQTTLLGANSGANVLTF.

V and J are TRBV3-1 and TRBJ2-2, with D possibly TRBD1 on 5 matching bases. This CDR3 spans 14 amino acids. Per the germline V gene, CDR1 is LGHDT and CDR2 is YNNKEL (reference sequence). V lost 3 bases, J lost 5 bases, and 10 bases lay in between. DNA of the CDR3: TGTGCCAGCAGCCATCCAGGGCCGACCGGGGAGCTGTTTTTT. It yields the protein CASSHPGPTGELFF.

This chain uses TRBV2 with TRBJ1-4; 9 bases agree with TRBD1. The CDR3 contains 16 residues. With V trimmed by 4 bases and J by 8 bases, 11 bases remained unmatched. Germline V gives CDR1 SNHLY, CDR2 FYNNEI. The CDR3 coding sequence is TGTGCCAGCAGTGCCCGACGTGGACAGGGGAAGGAAAAACTGTTTTTT. This sequence encodes CASSARRGQGKEKLFF.

This clonotype was counted at least ten times. The chain links TRBV29-1 to TRBJ1-2; TRBD1 is a possible D gene (5 bases). The CDR3 is 11 amino acids. CDR1 SQVTM and CDR2 ANQGSEA come from the germline V gene. V lost 4 bases, J lost 4 bases, and 7 bases lay in between. CDR3 DNA: TGCAGCGTTGGTGGGGCCTATGGCTACACCTTC. Residues: CSVGGAYGYTF.

V usage is TRBV10-3 and J usage is TRBJ2-1; D might be TRBD2 (5 bases). Germline V gene lookup returns CDR1 ENHRY and CDR2 SYGVKD. The CDR3 has 12 amino acids. V was clipped by 6 bases and J by 9 bases, with 12 bases between them. The CDR3 coding sequence is TGTGCCATCAGGGACGTGGGGAGTGAGCAGTTCTTC. Its translation: CAIRDVGSEQFF.

This clonotype was detected only a few times. The CDR3 protein is CSVEDPGPSYEQYF. CDR3 nucleotides: TGCAGCGTTGAAGATCCAGGTCCCTCCTACGAGCAGTACTTC. This chain uses TRBV29-1 with TRBJ2-7; D not certain. The CDR3 covers 14 residues. Germline V gives CDR1 SQVTM, CDR2 ANQGSEA. Deletions cut 0 bases from V and 0 bases from J, with 9 bases between.

The chain carries TRBV5-6 and TRBJ2-7, with 14 bases matching TRBD2. CDR3 length: 16 residues. Germline assignment: CDR1 SGHDT and CDR2 YYEEEE. V was pared by 4 bases and J by 1 base, with 4 bases of the junction left unmatched. CDR3 in amino acids: CASSKGLAGESYEQYV. The CDR3 coding sequence is TGTGCCAGCAGCAAGGGACTAGCGGGAGAATCCTACGAGCAGTACGTC.

Many counts were recorded for this clonotype. The chain is built from TRBV19 and TRBJ2-3; 10 nucleotides match TRBD1. The junction had 9 bases not matched to a gene; V was cut back by 4 bases and J by 2 bases. CDR3 length equals 17 residues. CDR1 is LNHDA and CDR2 is SQIVND in the germline V gene (reference sequence). CDR3 protein: CASSKTRTGGSTDTQYF. The CDR3 nucleotides are TGTGCCAGTAGTAAGACCCGGACAGGGGGATCCACAGATACGCAGTATTTT.

The chain links TRBV5-6 to TRBJ2-7; 9 bases align to TRBD1. The J segment lost 4 bases and the V segment lost 3 bases, leaving 8 bases of the junction unmatched. The length of the CDR3 is 15 residues. Germline V gene data show CDR1 as SGHDT and CDR2 as YYEEEE. The CDR3 bases are TGTGCCAGCAGCTCGGCCGGGACAGGGTATTACGAGCAGTACTTC. It translates to CASSSAGTGYYEQYF.

This clonotype is labeled medium-sized. The V call is TRBV10-3, the J call TRBJ2-4, with a possible D match to TRBD2 (7 bases). Trimming shortened V by 0 bases and J by 7 bases, and 13 bases separated the two germline ends. Germline loops: CDR1 ENHRY, CDR2 SYGVKD. There are 15 residues in the CDR3. This CDR3 reads CAISESDEGGNIQYF. In nucleotides, the CDR3 is TGTGCCATCAGTGAGTCGGACGAGGGGGGGAACATTCAGTACTTC.

This clonotype was counted many times. CDR3 amino acids: CASSPRTGTYEQYV. CDR3 nucleotide sequence: TGCGCCAGCAGCCCGAGGACGGGGACCTACGAGCAGTACGTC. This chain connects TRBV4-3 to TRBJ2-7; TRBD2 might be the D (5 bases). The germline V gene encodes CDR1 LGHNA and CDR2 YSLEER. Trimming left V 4 bases short and J 2 bases short, with 12 bases between. This CDR3 is 14 amino acids long.

The chain uses TRBV6-1 and TRBJ2-2; 9 nucleotides line up with TRBD1. This CDR3 has 15 amino acids. From germline, CDR1 is MNHNS and CDR2 SASEGT. V lost 1 base, J lost 3 bases, and 0 bases stayed unmatched. CDR3 nucleotide sequence: TGTGCCAGCAGTGAAGGGACAGGGGACACCGGGGAGCTGTTTTTT. Translation: CASSEGTGDTGELFF.

The table lists this clonotype with many counts. The chain recombines TRBV20-1 with TRBJ2-7; TRBD2 agrees at 12 bases. V lost 6 bases, J lost 7 bases, and 13 bases stayed unmatched. CDR1 is DFQATT and CDR2 is SNEGSKA in the germline V gene (reference sequence). This CDR3 spans 15 amino acids. The CDR3: CSAASGRALRREQYF. CDR3 coding DNA: TGCAGTGCAGCTAGCGGGAGGGCCCTCCGTCGGGAGCAGTACTTC.

This clonotype appeared a few times. The rearrangement links TRBV12-3 or TRBV12-4 to TRBJ2-2; no clear D. Trimming left V 5 bases short and J 6 bases short, with 7 bases between. This CDR3 comprises 12 residues. DNA of the CDR3: TGTGCCAGCAGTCCCCATTCCGGGGAGCTGTTTTTT. Protein sequence: CASSPHSGELFF.

This clonotype was counted ten times or more. The rearrangement uses TRBV4-1 and TRBJ2-7; 13 nucleotides line up with TRBD2. This CDR3 has 15 amino acids. The V segment lost 4 bases and the J segment 2 bases; nucleotides outside the gene matches: 2. Germline CDR1 is MGHRA and CDR2 is YSYEKL. The CDR3 DNA follows: TGCGCCAGCAGCCGGACTAGCGGGAGTACCTACGAGCAGTACTTC. Protein: CASSRTSGSTYEQYF.

This clonotype was detected a few times. The chain has TRBV14 and TRBJ1-1; D not resolved. The CDR3 is made up of 14 amino acids. CDR1 SGHDN and CDR2 FVKESK come from the germline V gene. The V and J ends lost 4 bases and 2 bases respectively, with 11 bases between them. CDR3 loop: CASSRHSFNTEAFF. The CDR3 DNA follows: TGTGCCAGCAGCCGACACAGCTTTAACACTGAAGCTTTCTTT.

In its sample, this clonotype is medium-sized. This chain uses TRBV5-1 with TRBJ1-1; 7 bases align to TRBD1. CDR3 length equals 16 residues. V gave up 1 base and J gave up 6 bases; unmatched junction bases: 12. Per the germline V gene, CDR1 is SGHRS and CDR2 is YFSETQ. In nucleotides, the CDR3 is TGCGCCAGCAGCTTGAGGCCGACAGGGAGTGTTGCTGAAGCTTTCTTT. The encoded protein is CASSLRPTGSVAEAFF.

This clonotype was counted only a few times. The chain combines TRBV12-3 or TRBV12-4 with TRBJ2-1, with D unclear. The CDR3 length is 14 residues. Trimming left V 0 bases short and J 3 bases short, with 6 bases between. CDR3 region: CASSLAPYYNEQFF. DNA for the CDR3: TGTGCCAGCAGTTTAGCTCCCTACTACAATGAGCAGTTCTTC.

V usage is TRBV4-2 and J usage is TRBJ1-2, with a tentative D call TRBD1 (6 bases). The CDR3 length is 15 residues. CDR1 LGHNA and CDR2 YNFKEQ come from the germline V gene. V shed 0 bases and J shed 7 bases, with 15 bases lying between them. The CDR3: CASSQDLGAVAGYTF. The CDR3 coding sequence is TGTGCCAGCAGCCAAGATCTGGGGGCAGTAGCTGGCTACACCTTC.

This clonotype occurred many times. The V gene is TRBV6-2 or TRBV6-3, the J gene TRBJ2-1, with a weak D call TRBD1 (5 bases). CDR1 and CDR2 (germline): MNHEY, SVGEGT. V gave up 0 bases and J gave up 1 base, with 10 bases separating them. The CDR3 has 16 amino acids. The CDR3 reads CASSYSVTVSYNEQFF. CDR3 DNA: TGTGCCAGCAGTTACTCAGTGACAGTTTCCTACAATGAGCAGTTCTTC.

This clonotype was counted a few times. The CDR3 nucleotides read TGTGCCAGCAGCCCGACGGGACTTTATAATTCACCCCTCCACTTT. Translating gives CASSPTGLYNSPLHF. This chain joins TRBV7-8 and TRBJ1-6; D is possibly TRBD1 (5 bases). The CDR3 sequence is 15 residues long. The ends were cut back, 5 bases at V and 4 bases at J, with 12 bases in the middle. The germline V gene encodes CDR1 SGHVS and CDR2 FQNEAQ.

This clonotype has a count of ten or more. The chain couples TRBV7-6 to TRBJ1-4, with unresolved D. From germline, CDR1 is SGHVS and CDR2 FNYEAQ. This CDR3 comprises 16 residues. The germline V and J ends were trimmed by 0 bases and 0 bases, with 8 bases remaining between them. The CDR3, as DNA: TGTGCCAGCAGCTTAGCCTTAGGAGCAACTAATGAAAAACTGTTTTTT. Encoded protein: CASSLALGATNEKLFF. Using reference TRBV7-6 and TRBJ1-4 for the parts outside the CDR3, the full variable domain is GAGVSQSPRYKVTKRGQDVALRCDPISGHVSLYWYRQALGQGPEFLTYFNYEAQQDKSGLPNDRFSAERPEGSISTLTIQRTEQRDSAMYRCASSLALGATNEKLFFGSGTQLSVL.

This clonotype has ten or more counts. The chain uses TRBV4-1 and TRBJ2-1; TRBD2 matches at 12 bases. The junction had 9 bases not matched to a gene; V was cut back by 1 base and J by 5 bases. The germline CDR1 and CDR2 sequences are MGHRA and YSYEKL. The CDR3 sequence is 18 residues long. The CDR3 sequence: CASSQAPRLAGGNNEQFF. CDR3 in DNA: TGCGCCAGCAGCCAAGCCCCCCGGCTAGCGGGGGGGAACAATGAGCAGTTCTTC.

This clonotype has a count of ten or more. The V gene is TRBV20-1, the J gene TRBJ1-2; a possible D gene is TRBD1 (6 bases). The germline V gene encodes CDR1 DFQATT and CDR2 SNEGSKA (reference sequence). Trimming cost V 6 bases and J 1 base, with 12 bases left between them. This CDR3 is 13 amino acids long. CDR3: CSAEQGFNYGYTF. The CDR3 region has the DNA TGCAGTGCGGAACAGGGTTTTAACTATGGCTACACCTTC.

This clonotype showed up just a few times. The chain recombines TRBV19 with TRBJ2-1; D not resolved. V shed 5 bases and J shed 0 bases, with 11 bases lying between them. Germline loops: CDR1 LNHDA, CDR2 SQIVND (reference sequence). CDR3 length: 15 amino acids. In nucleotides, the CDR3 is TGTGCCAGTAGTGACCTCTATCGCTCCTACAATGAGCAGTTCTTC. Its protein is CASSDLYRSYNEQFF.

In its sample, this clonotype was seen many times. This chain uses TRBV29-1 with TRBJ1-1; unclear D gene. The CDR3 consists of 13 residues. V dropped 1 base and J dropped 1 base, with 7 bases sitting between them. The germline gives CDR1 SQVTM, CDR2 ANQGSEA. CDR3 sequence reads: CSVEGQTNTEAFF. The CDR3 DNA sequence: TGCAGCGTTGAAGGCCAGACGAACACTGAAGCTTTCTTT.

This clonotype was detected many times. The CDR3 coding sequence is TGTGCTAGTGGCCCCGGGACTTTCTCCTACAATGAGCAGTTCTTC. Translating it yields CASGPGTFSYNEQFF. The genes are TRBV12-5 and TRBJ2-1, with a possible D match to TRBD2 (6 bases). Trimming stripped 6 bases from V and 0 bases from J, with 12 bases between. The length of the CDR3 is 15 residues. The V gene's germline CDR1 is LGHNT and CDR2 FRNRAP.